The 28 T cell receptor beta chains listed next were all sequenced from one sample in a study of blood T cell repertoires in COVID-19. This table comes from immunoSEQ multiplex PCR, and its TCRdb copy is limited to in-frame clones, with some not included. The table shows 35,000 to 50,000 clones, with approximately 88% occurring only once. Material: peripheral blood. These receptors originate from a human donor in a cohort sampled during active COVID-19.

The chain combines TRBV11-1 with TRBJ2-7; weak D call: TRBD2 (6 bases). Trimming stripped 5 bases from V and 3 bases from J, with 20 bases between. Germline-derived CDR1 and CDR2 are SGHAT and FQDESV (reference sequence). This CDR3 is 16 amino acids long. The CDR3 DNA reads TGTGCCAGCAGCCCGGGCGGGACCGGGAAGCTCTACGAGCAGTACTTC. This gives the protein CASSPGGTGKLYEQYF.

The V gene is TRBV9, the J gene TRBJ2-1, with D maybe TRBD2 (6 bases). CDR1 is SGDLS and CDR2 is YYNGEE in the germline V gene. The germline V and J ends were trimmed by 3 bases and 0 bases, with 13 bases remaining between them. The CDR3 sequence is 16 residues long. The CDR3, as DNA: TGTGCCAGCAGCGCTCAAGCGGGTGCCTCCTACAATGAGCAGTTCTTC. Translated, it gives CASSAQAGASYNEQFF.

The chain recombines TRBV6-5 with TRBJ2-5; a weak D match, TRBD2 (6 bases). This CDR3 has 13 amino acids. V dropped 7 bases and J dropped 5 bases, with 14 bases sitting between them. CDR1 MNHEY and CDR2 SVGAGI come from the germline V gene. In DNA form, the CDR3 reads TGTGCCAGCATTTCGGGAGTGGGGGAGACCCAGTACTTC. This codes for CASISGVGETQYF.

This chain joins TRBV11-2 and TRBJ1-6, with D perhaps matching TRBD1 (5 bases). The germline V and J ends were trimmed by 4 bases and 7 bases, with 14 bases remaining between them. The CDR3 runs to 15 residues. Per the germline V gene, CDR1 is SGHAT and CDR2 is FQNNGV. CDR3 sequence: CASSSLQGRNSPLHF. CDR3 nucleotide sequence: TGTGCCAGCAGCTCACTCCAGGGTCGAAATTCACCCCTCCACTTT.

The V gene is TRBV18, the J gene TRBJ2-1; 8 bases fit TRBD1. Germline V gene lookup returns CDR1 KGHSH and CDR2 LQKENI. V was clipped by 5 bases and J by 3 bases; unmatched bases: 9. The CDR3 extends over 16 amino acids. CDR3 sequence reads: CASSSTSGTGYNEQFF. The CDR3 region has the DNA TGTGCCAGCTCATCAACTTCCGGGACAGGCTACAATGAGCAGTTCTTC.

The chain has TRBV10-1 and TRBJ2-2; 8 positions match TRBD1. Trimming took 11 bases from V and 3 from J; bases not matched to a gene: 20. There are 18 residues in the CDR3. Germline V gene sequence: CDR1 WNHNN, CDR2 SYGVQD (reference sequence). The CDR3 nucleotides are TGCGCCGGCCACCATTGCTTCAGGGGGCGCAAGGACACCGGGGAGCTGTTTTTT. It specifies CAGHHCFRGRKDTGELFF.

CDR3 sequence: CASSLTQGVRTEAFF. The CDR3 DNA reads TGCGCCAGCAGTTTGACCCAGGGGGTACGGACTGAAGCTTTCTTT. The V and J genes are TRBV5-1 and TRBJ1-1; TRBD1 agrees at 7 bases. The CDR3 consists of 15 residues. The germline CDR1 and CDR2 sequences are SGHRS and YFSETQ. Trimming took 5 bases from V and 5 from J; bases not matched to a gene: 12.

The V gene is TRBV7-9, the J gene TRBJ2-1; tentative D call: TRBD2 (6 bases). CDR3 size: 15 residues. Germline values: CDR1 SEHNR, CDR2 FQNEAQ (reference sequence). The V and J ends lost 5 bases and 0 bases respectively, with 11 bases between them. CDR3 amino acids: CASSPDGGSYNEQFF. The CDR3 DNA is TGTGCCAGCAGCCCTGACGGGGGCTCCTACAATGAGCAGTTCTTC.

This rearrangement joins TRBV6-2 or TRBV6-3 to TRBJ1-5, with 7 bases identical to TRBD1. This CDR3 contains 12 residues. The junction had 2 bases not matched to a gene; V was cut back by 5 bases and J by 7 bases. The germline gives CDR1 MNHEY, CDR2 SVGEGT. CDR3 in amino acids: CASSQGVQPQHF. The CDR3 coding sequence is TGTGCCAGCAGTCAGGGGGTCCAGCCCCAGCATTTT.

A few counts support this clone. The chain carries TRBV25-1 and TRBJ1-5, with 8 bases matching TRBD1. The J segment lost 0 bases and the V segment lost 6 bases, leaving 4 bases of the junction unmatched. Germline V gene data show CDR1 as MGHDK and CDR2 as SYGVNS. The CDR3 totals 15 residues. CDR3 region: CASREGTGSNQPQHF. CDR3 nucleotides: TGTGCCAGCAGAGAAGGGACAGGTAGCAATCAGCCCCAGCATTTT. The whole variable domain, remainder taken from reference TRBV25-1 and TRBJ1-5, is EADIYQTPRYLVIGTGKKITLECSQTMGHDKMYWYQQDPGMELHLIHYSYGVNSTEKGDLSSESTVSRIRTEHFPLTLESARPSHTSQYLCASREGTGSNQPQHFGDGTRLSIL.

CDR3 amino acids: CASAWGQGENEAFF. The DNA of the CDR3 is TGTGCCAGTGCGTGGGGGCAGGGGGAAAATGAAGCTTTCTTT. The chain is built from TRBV19 and TRBJ1-1; 7 bases align to TRBD1. CDR1 LNHDA and CDR2 SQIVND come from the germline V gene (reference sequence). The CDR3 loop spans 14 amino acids. With 8 bases clipped from V and 7 bases from J, the junction kept 13 bases outside the gene matches.

The chain links TRBV4-3 to TRBJ1-1, with D uncertain. The CDR3 covers 14 residues. The ends were cut back, 4 bases at V and 0 bases at J, with 9 bases in the middle. The germline V gene encodes CDR1 LGHNA and CDR2 YSLEER. CDR3 bases: TGCGCCAGCAGCCCCAGCGTACTGAACACTGAAGCTTTCTTT. Its translation is CASSPSVLNTEAFF.

The chain recombines TRBV3-1 (or the pseudogene TRBV3-2) with TRBJ1-5, with D unresolved. Trimming removed 0 bases from V and 2 bases from J, with 5 bases in between. The CDR3 totals 14 residues. Germline CDR1 and CDR2: LGHDT and YNNKEL (reference sequence). CDR3 sequence: CASSQDFGNQPQHF. The DNA of the CDR3 is TGTGCCAGCAGCCAAGATTTCGGCAATCAGCCCCAGCATTTT.

This clone has only a few counts. The gene calls are TRBV6-5 and TRBJ1-5; D might be TRBD1 (6 bases). CDR1 MNHEY and CDR2 SVGAGI come from the germline V gene. V shed 8 bases and J shed 4 bases, with 12 bases lying between them. CDR3 length: 13 amino acids. In nucleotides, the CDR3 is TGTGCCAGCCGGGGCAGGGGTAATCAGCCCCAGCATTTT. It is translated as CASRGRGNQPQHF.

Details on this clone: Mismatch with germline at one junction end may stem from a read error. The chain combines TRBV3-1 (or the pseudogene TRBV3-2) with TRBJ2-7, with TRBD2 matching over 7 bases. From germline, CDR1 is LGHDT and CDR2 YNNKEL (reference sequence). CDR3 length: 14 residues. CDR3 region: CASSPSGETYGQYF. CDR3 DNA sequence: TGTGCCAGCAGCCCTAGCGGCGAGACGTACGGGCAGTACTTC.

The V gene is TRBV29-1, the J gene TRBJ1-1; TRBD1 aligns across 7 bases. The CDR3 is 12 amino acids. The germline CDR1 and CDR2 sequences are SQVTM and ANQGSEA. V gave up 7 bases and J gave up 3 bases; unmatched junction bases: 5. CDR3 coding DNA: TGCAGCGCTATAGACAGGGACACTGAAGCTTTCTTT. The encoded protein is CSAIDRDTEAFF. Together with reference TRBV29-1 and TRBJ1-1, the CDR3 gives the full variable domain: SAVISQKPSRDICQRGTSLTIQCQVDSQVTMMFWYRQQPGQSLTLIATANQGSEATYESGFVIDKFPISRPNLTFSTLTVSNMSPEDSSIYLCSAIDRDTEAFFGQGTRLTVV.

This clone was seen only a few times. The chain recombines TRBV19 with TRBJ1-2, with D tentatively TRBD1 (5 bases). Germline CDR1 is LNHDA and CDR2 is SQIVND (reference sequence). This CDR3 is built from 15 residues. Trimming removed 6 bases at V and 2 bases at J, with 16 bases between. CDR3 coding DNA: TGTGCCAGTAGCGATAAGCGAACAGGAAACTATGGCTACACCTTC. Amino acids: CASSDKRTGNYGYTF.

The V and J genes are TRBV29-1 and TRBJ2-5, with 8 bases that match TRBD1. The CDR3 has 12 amino acids. From germline, CDR1 is SQVTM and CDR2 ANQGSEA. V gave up 4 bases and J gave up 9 bases; unmatched junction bases: 7. The CDR3 nucleotides read TGCAGCGTTGTTGGGACAGGCGAAGCCCAGTACTTC. This sequence encodes CSVVGTGEAQYF.

The chain uses TRBV6-5 and TRBJ2-7; D uncertain. Deletions cut 6 bases from V and 0 bases from J, with 9 bases between. Germline CDR1 reads MNHEY; CDR2 reads SVGAGI. The CDR3 is 13 residues long. CDR3 in DNA: TGTGCCAGCAGGAATGGCCTCTCCTACGAGCAGTACTTC. This gives the protein CASRNGLSYEQYF.

The chain couples TRBV2 to TRBJ2-7; 7 nucleotides line up with TRBD2. The germline gives CDR1 SNHLY, CDR2 FYNNEI. Trimming removed 0 bases from V and 0 bases from J; junction bases left unmatched: 8. The CDR3 loop spans 17 amino acids. This CDR3 is CASSEARLAEPSYEQYF. For the CDR3, the DNA is TGTGCCAGCAGTGAAGCTCGCCTAGCGGAACCCTCCTACGAGCAGTACTTC. The full variable domain, its missing parts supplied by reference TRBV2 and TRBJ2-7, is EPEVTQTPSHQVTQMGQEVILRCVPISNHLYFYWYRQILGQKVEFLVSFYNNEISEKSEIFDDQFSVERPDGSNFTLKIRSTKLEDSAMYFCASSEARLAEPSYEQYFGPGTRLTVT.

The chain has TRBV10-3 and TRBJ1-3; D call uncertain. The V end was cut by 2 bases, the J end by 4 bases, with 3 bases between. Germline CDR1 and CDR2: ENHRY and SYGVKD. The CDR3 has 12 residues. CDR3 amino acids: CAISEQGNTIYF. The CDR3 coding sequence is TGTGCCATCAGTGAGCAAGGAAACACCATATATTTT.

The V call is TRBV4-1, the J call TRBJ1-1, with 7 bases fitting TRBD1. This CDR3 contains 13 residues. Germline V lookup: CDR1 MGHRA, CDR2 YSYEKL. The junction had 4 bases not matched to a gene; V was cut back by 3 bases and J by 6 bases. The CDR3 DNA is TGCGCCAGCAGCCACCAGGGGGTCCCTGAAGCTTTCTTT. Translating it yields CASSHQGVPEAFF.

The rearrangement uses TRBV19 and TRBJ2-1; D gene ambiguous. V lost 4 bases to trimming and J lost 0 bases, with 10 bases between them. This CDR3 contains 15 residues. Germline V lookup: CDR1 LNHDA, CDR2 SQIVND (reference sequence). CDR3 residues: CASSKYLSSYNEQFF. CDR3 nucleotides: TGTGCCAGTAGTAAATACCTCAGCTCCTACAATGAGCAGTTCTTC.

V is TRBV5-1 and J is TRBJ2-7; TRBD1 matches at 10 bases. Germline CDR1 and CDR2: SGHRS and YFSETQ. This CDR3 comprises 15 residues. The trim removed 2 bases at V and 2 bases at J, leaving 4 bases unmatched. The DNA for the CDR3 is TGCGCCAGCAGCTTAGGACAGGGGGGCGCCTACGAGCAGTACTTC. It encodes CASSLGQGGAYEQYF.

The V call is TRBV10-3, the J call TRBJ2-1; 8 positions match TRBD2. Trimming removed 0 bases from V and 8 bases from J; junction bases left unmatched: 15. Germline V CDR1 and CDR2: ENHRY, SYGVKD. The CDR3 consists of 18 residues. The CDR3, as DNA: TGTGCCATCAGTGAGTCGACTCGGGTAGCGGGACCGGCGGATGAGCAGTTCTTC. Its protein product is CAISESTRVAGPADEQFF.

The rearrangement joins TRBV7-9 to TRBJ2-3; 11 nucleotides align to TRBD2. CDR1 SEHNR and CDR2 FQNEAQ come from the germline V gene (reference sequence). CDR3 length equals 16 residues. V shed 2 bases and J 5 bases; nucleotides not matched to a gene: 6. CDR3 in amino acids: CASSLSSGRIVDTQYF. The CDR3 nucleotides are TGTGCCAGCAGCTTATCTAGCGGGAGGATAGTAGATACGCAGTATTTT.

The chain couples TRBV2 to TRBJ2-2; D unresolved. CDR1 is SNHLY, CDR2 FYNNEI, per germline. This CDR3 region has 16 residues. The germline V and J ends were trimmed by 6 bases and 4 bases, with 18 bases remaining between them. CDR3: CASSRYLPTTTGELFF. As DNA, the CDR3 is TGTGCCAGCAGCCGCTACTTACCCACCACCACCGGGGAGCTGTTTTTT.

The chain employs TRBV4-2 and TRBJ1-2, with 8 bases matching TRBD1. CDR3 length: 15 residues. Trimming removed 3 bases from V and 1 base from J; junction bases left unmatched: 4. The germline CDR1 and CDR2 sequences are LGHNA and YNFKEQ. The CDR3 DNA reads TGTGCCAGCAGCCACCTCGACAGGGGTAACTATGGCTACACCTTC. As protein: CASSHLDRGNYGYTF.